One T cell receptor (beta chain) is described in this entry. This specimen belongs to a study of blood T cell repertoires in COVID-19. Study-wide context: T cells, B-cell-depleted T cells, or PBMCs provided the cDNA or gDNA that served as material.

The germline V gene has CDR1 SGHNT and CDR2 YENEEA. The CDR3 extends over 16 amino acids. The trim removed 2 bases at V and 6 bases at J, leaving 9 bases unmatched. Some clones are missing from TCRdb's copy, which holds only in-frame ones; the method was immunoSEQ multiplex PCR. Of some 200,000 clones in the sample, around four fifths were seen once. Sequenced material: peripheral blood. This receptor was identified in a woman in her seventies with COVID-19, enrolled during active disease. The chain recombines TRBV11-3 with TRBJ2-1, with TRBD2 matching 8 bases. The CDR3 DNA reads TGTGCCAGCAGCTTATTTTCCAGCGGGAGTACCAATGAGCAGTTCTTC. This encodes CASSLFSSGSTNEQFF.